Listed below are T cell receptor beta chains from one sample, sequenced in a study of beta chain features in type 1 diabetes. Sequenced by immunoSEQ multiplex PCR; TCRdb stores in-frame clones only, minus some. The table records more than 300,000 clones, approximately 9.9% of them present only once. Input material: central memory CD4+ T cells from blood. These receptor sequences come from a man aged 25-45 years with type 1 diabetes. Each CDR3 is given with its conserved first and last residue. The D gene is left open where the match is weak. Rows may omit the clone size; those that give it use once, few, many or a size class.

d_call,cdr3_length,clone_size,j_call,v_call,cdr3_nt,cdr3_aa
-,12,few,TRBJ2-2,TRBV11-2,TGTGCCAGCAGCCCCTTACGCGGGGAGCTGTTTTTT,CASSPLRGELFF
TRBD2,15,few,TRBJ2-3,TRBV7-2,TGTGCCAGCAGTTTAAGCGGGGGTGGATCAGATACGCAGTATTTT,CASSLSGGGSDTQYF
-,13,few,TRBJ2-7,TRBV18,TGTGCCAGCTCACCACCAACTATGTGGGAGCAGTACTTC,CASSPPTMWEQYF
-,17,few,TRBJ2-2,TRBV19,TGTGCCAGTAGTAGCCCCCGAGGCGGGGCGAACACCGGGGAGCTGTTTTTT,CASSSPRGGANTGELFF
TRBD1,15,few,TRBJ1-2,TRBV28,TGTGCCAGCAAGGGGGGGACAGGGTGGAACTATGGCTACACCTTC,CASKGGTGWNYGYTF
TRBD2,17,few,TRBJ2-7,TRBV7-9,TGTGCCAGCAGCTTAGGTTCTAGCGGGTACTTTAGCTACGAGCAGTACTTC,CASSLGSSGYFSYEQYF
-,15,-,TRBJ1-1,TRBV27,TGTGCCAGCAGTTCCACCGGACGGTTGAACACTGAAGCTTTCTTT,CASSSTGRLNTEAFF
-,14,few,TRBJ1-1,TRBV19,TGTGCCAGTCTAACCCTGTGGCAGACCGGTGAAGCTTTCTTT,CASLTLWQTGEAFF
TRBD2,15,many,TRBJ2-7,TRBV5-4,TGTGCCAGCAGCCTGGGGGCTAGCGGGGGTTACGAGCAGTACTTC,CASSLGASGGYEQYF
-,13,-,TRBJ2-7,TRBV2,TGTGCCAGCAGTGATGCTTCTACGGGCGAGCAGTACTTC,CASSDASTGEQYF
TRBD1,16,-,TRBJ2-4,TRBV5-1,TGCGCCAGCAGTTCTACCTCGGGACAGGGGGGAGACATTCAGTACTTC,CASSSTSGQGGDIQYF
-,14,-,TRBJ1-2,TRBV7-9,TGTGCCAGCAGCTTAGCGAAGGAGTGGGATGGCTACACCTTC,CASSLAKEWDGYTF
TRBD2,17,-,TRBJ2-5,TRBV11-2,TGTGCCAGCAGCTCGTCGACTAGCGGGGGGCTACAAGAGACCCAGTACTTC,CASSSSTSGGLQETQYF
TRBD1,14,few,TRBJ1-5,TRBV2,TGTGCCAGCAGTGAAGGAGGGGGCTATCAGCCCCAGCATTTT,CASSEGGGYQPQHF
TRBD1,17,once,TRBJ2-2,TRBV7-9,TGTGCCAGCAGCTTGATTAAGGGACAGGGTCAATCCGGGGAGCTGTTTTTT,CASSLIKGQGQSGELFF
TRBD1,18,few,TRBJ1-4,TRBV4-3,TGCGCCAGCAGCCAAGATACGCTCGTGGGACAGATTAATGAAAAACTGTTTTTT,CASSQDTLVGQINEKLFF
-,15,-,TRBJ2-3,TRBV7-6,TGTGCCAGCAGGCCCACAGGGAATCAAGCAGATACGCAGTATTTT,CASRPTGNQADTQYF
TRBD1,12,-,TRBJ1-1,TRBV5-6,TGTGCCAGCAGCACCGGACAGGGAGGCGCTTTCTTT,CASSTGQGGAFF
-,10,few,TRBJ2-7,TRBV23-1,TGCGCCAGCAACGCTTCCGCGCAGTACTTC,CASNASAQYF
-,15,-,TRBJ2-1,TRBV10-3,TGTGCCATCAGTCTATCAGGGGACGGGGCTGGTGAGCAGTTCTTC,CAISLSGDGAGEQFF
-,14,many,TRBJ1-5,TRBV4-3,TGCGCCAGCAGCCAAGGAGCCGGAAATCAGCCCCAGCATTTT,CASSQGAGNQPQHF
-,12,many,TRBJ2-5,TRBV7-2,TGTGCCAGCAGCTTAGCGCGGGAGACCCAGTACTTC,CASSLARETQYF
TRBD1,16,few,TRBJ2-5,TRBV5-1,TGCGCCAGCAGCTTGTTTGTGGACAGGAGACGAGAGACCCAGTACTTC,CASSLFVDRRRETQYF
-,16,-,TRBJ2-6,TRBV7-2,TGTGCCAGCAGCTTACAGCGTCTCTCTGGGGCCAACGTCCTGACTTTC,CASSLQRLSGANVLTF
-,12,few,TRBJ2-1,TRBV5-1,TGCGCCAGCAGCTTGGGAGAGAATGAGCAGTTCTTC,CASSLGENEQFF
TRBD2,15,-,TRBJ2-7,TRBV7-2,TGTGCCAGCAGCTTAGTCCCTAGCGGGAACTACGAGCAGTACTTC,CASSLVPSGNYEQYF
TRBD1,15,-,TRBJ1-1,TRBV23-1,TGCGCCAGCAGCCTCAGGGACAGGATGGGGACTGAAGCTTTCTTT,CASSLRDRMGTEAFF
TRBD1,15,-,TRBJ1-5,TRBV28,TGTGCCAGCAGTACCGGACAGGGGTTTGTTCAGCCCCAGCATTTT,CASSTGQGFVQPQHF
-,15,many,TRBJ2-1,TRBV9,TGTGCCAGCAGCGTTTATCAGGGATCCCACAATGAGCAGTTCTTC,CASSVYQGSHNEQFF
-,15,few,TRBJ1-1,TRBV16,TGTGCCAGCAGCCAATCGTACCAGGGCGGCACTGAAGCTTTCTTT,CASSQSYQGGTEAFF